These 5 T cell receptor beta chains were all obtained from the same sample, sequenced in a study of blood T cell repertoires in COVID-19. Clones were read by immunoSEQ multiplex PCR, and TCRdb kept only the in-frame ones, dropping some. The sample lists fewer than 300,000 clones, 90% to 95% seen once, with around 2.2% in the top ten. The sequencing sample was made of peripheral blood. These receptors came from a woman in her 30s with COVID-19, enrolled during active disease.

This chain links TRBV5-1 with TRBJ1-1, with D possibly matching TRBD1 (5 bases). The CDR3 sequence is 12 residues long. The V end lost 0 bases, the J end lost 7 bases, and 7 bases lay between the germline ends. The V gene's germline CDR1 is SGHRS and CDR2 YFSETQ. The CDR3, as DNA: TGCGCCAGCAGCTTGGTAGGGGATGAAGCTTTCTTT. It yields the protein CASSLVGDEAFF.

This clone was recorded many times. The CDR3 sequence: CASSYSSQGGNGYTF. DNA for the CDR3: TGTGCCAGCAGTTACTCTTCACAGGGAGGGAACGGCTACACCTTC. This sequence joins TRBV6-5 and TRBJ1-2; maybe TRBD1 (6 bases). This CDR3 has 15 amino acids. From germline, CDR1 is MNHEY and CDR2 SVGAGI. The ends were cut back, 0 bases at V and 8 bases at J, with 16 bases in the middle.

V gene TRBV5-1 combines with J gene TRBJ1-2, with 8 bases fitting TRBD1. V was pared by 1 base and J by 8 bases, with 10 bases of the junction left unmatched. CDR3 length: 15 amino acids. Germline loops: CDR1 SGHRS, CDR2 YFSETQ. For the CDR3, the DNA is TGCGCCAGCAGCTTGCAGGCAGGGGGCGCAGGCGGCTACACCTTC. It is translated as CASSLQAGGAGGYTF.

The chain carries TRBV29-1 and TRBJ1-1; D remains unclear. The CDR3 length is 14 residues. The germline CDR1 and CDR2 sequences are SQVTM and ANQGSEA. Trimming removed 4 bases from V and 1 base from J, with 13 bases in between. The CDR3 coding sequence is TGCAGCGTTGCCCCGAGGGTGAGGAACACTGAAGCTTTCTTT. Amino acid sequence: CSVAPRVRNTEAFF.

The V gene is TRBV6-2 or TRBV6-3, the J gene TRBJ1-5, with 8 nucleotides matching TRBD1. CDR1 and CDR2 from the germline V gene are MNHEY and SVGEGT. CDR3 length: 16 amino acids. After removal of 6 bases from V and 1 base from J, the junction contained 8 bases not matched to a gene. In DNA, the CDR3 is TGTGCCAGCAGCCGCGGACAGGGACGAAGCAATCAGCCCCAGCATTTT. As protein: CASSRGQGRSNQPQHF.